The 4 T cell receptor beta chains presented below share a single source sample, sequenced in a study of T cell responses to AZD1222 COVID-19 vaccine. TCRdb's table, derived via immunoSEQ multiplex PCR, lists solely in-frame clones and lacks some. Among about 120,000 clones listed, around 86% were seen once. The sample consisted of peripheral blood, taken 28 days after the second AZD1222 dose. These receptors were collected from an adult who received the AZD1222 COVID-19 vaccine.

The chain joins TRBV19 to TRBJ1-5, with 9 bases fitting TRBD1. Germline V gene data show CDR1 as LNHDA and CDR2 as SQIVND (reference sequence). The CDR3 contains 13 residues. J was trimmed by 6 bases and V by 8 bases; bases with no gene match: 5. Written as DNA, the CDR3 is TGTGCCAGTGGACAGGGGAGAGGTCAGCCCCAGCATTTT. This sequence encodes CASGQGRGQPQHF.

The chain has TRBV11-2 and TRBJ1-2; D remains ambiguous. The CDR3 has 12 amino acids. CDR1 is SGHAT, CDR2 FQNNGV, per germline. With 4 bases removed from V and 4 bases from J, the gap between germline ends came to 7 bases. The chain's CDR3 is CASSSGPYGYTF. CDR3 DNA sequence: TGTGCCAGCAGCTCCGGGCCCTATGGCTACACCTTC.

V and J are TRBV11-1 and TRBJ2-3, with D possibly TRBD2 on 6 matching bases. Germline loops: CDR1 SGHAT, CDR2 FQDESV (reference sequence). This CDR3 has 15 residues. With 5 bases removed from V and 3 bases from J, the gap between germline ends came to 15 bases. CDR3 protein: CASSLGGFWTDTQYF. The CDR3 region has the DNA TGTGCCAGCAGCCTCGGGGGTTTTTGGACAGATACGCAGTATTTT.

This clone was counted once. The genes are TRBV11-2 and TRBJ2-1, with D tentatively TRBD1 or TRBD2 (6 bases each). V was cut by 8 bases and J by 1 base, with 12 bases left in between. The CDR3 runs to 14 residues. Germline CDR1 and CDR2: SGHAT and FQNNGV. DNA for the CDR3: TGTGCCAGCGGGGGGCTCGGGTCCTACAATGAGCAGTTCTTC. It codes for CASGGLGSYNEQFF.